A selection of T cell receptor beta chains follows, all from one sample in a study of cytomegalovirus exposure and HLA in healthy donors. Here immunoSEQ multiplex PCR was the method, and the copy in TCRdb shows in-frame clones only, minus some. The record lists tens of thousands of clones, of which the ten most abundant hold roughly 3.3%. Sequenced input: PBMCs. The source is a man aged 40-49 years in good health and CMV-seronegative. Each CDR3 is given with its conserved first and last residue. Each record gives: V gene, D gene, J gene, CDR3 protein, CDR3 DNA. D genes are given only for firm matches.

TRBV30	NA	TRBJ1-1	CAWSVSYLRGRTNTEAFF	TGTGCCTGGAGTGTCTCCTACCTGCGCGGCCGAACGAACACTGAAGCTTTCTTT
TRBV7-3	TRBD1	TRBJ2-7	CASSPGGGFDEQYF	TGTGCCAGCAGTCCAGGGGGCGGTTTCGACGAGCAGTACTTC
TRBV6-6	NA	TRBJ1-5	CASSYGGGNQPQHF	TGTGCCAGCAGTTACGGGGGGGGCAATCAGCCCCAGCATTTT
TRBV4-1	TRBD1	TRBJ1-3	CASSRAGGRRTGNTIYF	TGCGCCAGCAGCCGTGCAGGGGGCAGAAGAACCGGAAACACCATATATTTT
TRBV6-5	NA	TRBJ1-2	CASSPGDSYGYTF	TGTGCCAGCAGTCCGGGGGATAGTTATGGCTACACCTTC
TRBV7-9	NA	TRBJ2-5	CASSLQETQYF	TGTGCCAGCAGCCTGCAAGAGACCCAGTACTTC
TRBV2	TRBD1	TRBJ1-1	CASSEEPGGKAFF	TGTGCCAGCAGTGAGGAGCCAGGGGGCAAAGCTTTCTTT
TRBV6-5	TRBD1	TRBJ1-1	CASSYIGQGLPEAFF	TGTGCCAGCAGTTACATCGGACAGGGATTACCTGAAGCTTTCTTT
TRBV29-1	TRBD2	TRBJ2-5	CSVRTQREGLETQYF	TGCAGCGTCCGGACGCAGCGGGAGGGCCTAGAGACCCAGTACTTC
TRBV28	TRBD1	TRBJ2-7	CASSSPGQGIEQYF	TGTGCCAGCAGTTCTCCGGGACAGGGCATCGAGCAGTACTTC
TRBV19	NA	TRBJ2-7	CASSIGEEYAYEQYF	TGTGCCAGTAGTATAGGAGAGGAATACGCCTACGAGCAGTACTTC
TRBV6-6	TRBD1	TRBJ2-3	CASRQRQGASTDTQYF	TGTGCCAGCAGGCAGCGACAGGGGGCTAGCACAGATACGCAGTATTTT
TRBV4-3	NA	TRBJ1-2	CASSQWGGMGVAGYTF	TGCGCCAGCAGCCAATGGGGGGGGATGGGGGTGGCTGGCTACACCTTC
TRBV19	NA	TRBJ1-2	CASSGPAVEAYYGYTF	TGTGCCAGTAGCGGCCCAGCGGTGGAGGCCTACTATGGCTACACCTTC
TRBV27	TRBD1	TRBJ1-2	CASSKTGEWGYTF	TGTGCCAGCAGTAAAACAGGGGAATGGGGCTACACCTTC